This entry is about one TCR beta chain. Germline V gene data show CDR1 as MDHEN and CDR2 as SYDVKM. This CDR3 comprises 15 residues. Trimming cost V 5 bases and J 5 bases, with 15 bases left between them. This sample is drawn from a study of shared clonotypes between healthy human individuals. Naive CD8 cells lacked CD45RO and underwent positive selection for CCR7, leaving out terminally differentiated effector memory CD45RA+ cells. Only in-frame clones appear in the TCRdb table, and some are missing; sequencing was by immunoSEQ multiplex PCR. Among over 2,000,000 clones, over 85% were seen once, and the ten largest hold around 1.7%.

The origin of this receptor is a man between 18 and 29 years old in good health. Some clones in this sample may be carry-over from other donors' samples. Sequencing was done on a sample of naive CD8+ T cells from PBMCs. The chain links TRBV28 to TRBJ2-2, with a possible D match to TRBD1 (5 bases). The CDR3 DNA is TGTGCCAGCAGTACCGGACACGACAGAACCGGGGAGCTGTTTTTT. It codes for CASSTGHDRTGELFF.